These 3 T cell receptor beta chains were sequenced from one sample in a study of OX40 agonist ivuxolimab in advanced cancers. Sequencing used immunoSEQ multiplex PCR; TCRdb keeps in-frame clones, though not all of them. Here the sample spans about 70,000 clones, more than 85% being singletons. The specimen comprised CD4+ or CD8+ T cells sorted from blood, sampled in a trial of the OX40 agonist ivuxolimab. The receptors here all came from an adult with an advanced solid tumor such as melanoma, head and neck, liver or kidney cancer.

The chain is built from TRBV11-1 and TRBJ2-2; no reliable D call. CDR1 is SGHAT, CDR2 FQDESV, per germline (reference sequence). This CDR3 has 13 amino acids. Trimming left V 2 bases short and J 6 bases short, with 7 bases between. The CDR3 nucleotides are TGTGCCAGCAGCTTAAAGCGACCCGGGGAGCTGTTTTTT. It is translated as CASSLKRPGELFF.

This chain joins TRBV9 and TRBJ2-7; TRBD2 agrees at 7 bases. The CDR3 length is 14 residues. Trimming removed 4 bases from V and 2 bases from J; junction bases left unmatched: 6. The V gene's germline CDR1 is SGDLS and CDR2 YYNGEE. In DNA, the CDR3 is TGTGCCAGCAGCCCCCGAGGGAGGGCCTACGAGCAGTACTTC. It codes for CASSPRGRAYEQYF. Based on the CDR3 plus reference TRBV9 and TRBJ2-7, the full variable domain is DSGVTQTPKHLITATGQRVTLRCSPRSGDLSVYWYQQSLDQGLQFLIQYYNGEERAKGNILERFSAQQFPDLHSELNLSSLELGDSALYFCASSPRGRAYEQYFGPGTRLTVT.

Concerning this clone itself: The junction departs from germline at one end; a sequencing error may be responsible. Other DNA sequences within the sample encode an identical CDR3. V gene TRBV7-9 combines with J gene TRBJ2-2; D possibly corresponds to TRBD1 (6 bases). There are 15 residues in the CDR3. Germline CDR1 is SEHNR and CDR2 is FQNEAQ (reference sequence). The CDR3 sequence is CASSSSDRNTGELFF. The CDR3 coding sequence is TGTGCAAGCAGCTCATCGGACAGGAACACCGGGGAGCTGTTTTTT.